This T cell receptor (beta chain) was captured by sequencing in a study of Graves' ophthalmopathy and Graves' hyperthyroidism. V was clipped by 6 bases and J by 1 base, with 12 bases between them. The CDR3 extends over 14 amino acids. Per germline, CDR1 MGHDK and CDR2 SYGVNS. Amplification of the TCR beta CDR3 regions used RNA transcripts (as template). Second-round multiplex PCR followed a first-round RT-PCR using HTBI primers. TCRdb processed the multiplex PCR reads anew with MiXCR; each CDR3 protein has one entry. The sample lists approximately 1.2 million distinct CDR3 sequences, 36% occurring once.

The chain employs TRBV25-1 and TRBJ2-5; D is perhaps TRBD2 (5 bases). The sequenced sample was peripheral blood or thyroid tissue (not recorded which). This receptor was identified in an adult man with Graves' hyperthyroidism. CDR3 coding DNA: TGTGCCAGCAGCTTGGACTGGTGCCAAGAGACCCAGTACTTC. This gives the protein CASSLDWCQETQYF.